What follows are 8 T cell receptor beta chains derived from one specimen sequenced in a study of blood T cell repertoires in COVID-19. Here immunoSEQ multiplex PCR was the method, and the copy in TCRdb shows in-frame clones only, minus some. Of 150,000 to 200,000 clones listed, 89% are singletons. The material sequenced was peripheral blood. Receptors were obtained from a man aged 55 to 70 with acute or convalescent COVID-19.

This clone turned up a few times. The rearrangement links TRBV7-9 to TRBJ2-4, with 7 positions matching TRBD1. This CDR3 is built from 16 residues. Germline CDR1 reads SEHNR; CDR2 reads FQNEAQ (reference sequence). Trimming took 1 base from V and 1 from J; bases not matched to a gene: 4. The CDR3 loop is CASSLGRGMAKNIQYF. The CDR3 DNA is TGTGCCAGCAGCTTAGGCAGGGGGATGGCCAAAAACATTCAGTACTTC. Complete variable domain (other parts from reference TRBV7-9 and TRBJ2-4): DTGVSQNPRHKITKRGQNVTFRCDPISEHNRLYWYRQTLGQGPEFLTYFQNEAQLEKSRLLSDRFSAERPKGSFSTLEIQRTEQGDSAMYLCASSLGRGMAKNIQYFGAGTRLSVL.

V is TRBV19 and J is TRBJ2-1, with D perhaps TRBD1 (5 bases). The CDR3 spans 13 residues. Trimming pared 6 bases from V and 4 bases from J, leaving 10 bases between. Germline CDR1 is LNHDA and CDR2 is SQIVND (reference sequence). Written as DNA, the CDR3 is TGTGCCAGTAGATCAGGGTCGTACAATGAGCAGTTCTTC. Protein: CASRSGSYNEQFF.

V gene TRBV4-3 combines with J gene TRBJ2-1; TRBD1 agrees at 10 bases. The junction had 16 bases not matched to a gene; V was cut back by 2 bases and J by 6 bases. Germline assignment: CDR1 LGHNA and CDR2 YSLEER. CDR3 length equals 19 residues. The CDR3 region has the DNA TGCGCCAGCAGCCAATATTTCGTCCTCACGAGGACAGGGGGCAATGAGCAGTTCTTC. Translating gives CASSQYFVLTRTGGNEQFF.

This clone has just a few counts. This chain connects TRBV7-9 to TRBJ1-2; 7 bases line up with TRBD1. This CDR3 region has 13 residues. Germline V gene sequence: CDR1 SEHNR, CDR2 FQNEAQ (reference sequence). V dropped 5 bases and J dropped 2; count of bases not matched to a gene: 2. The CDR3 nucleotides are TGTGCCAGCAGCCTGGGACAGAACTATGGCTACACCTTC. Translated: CASSLGQNYGYTF.

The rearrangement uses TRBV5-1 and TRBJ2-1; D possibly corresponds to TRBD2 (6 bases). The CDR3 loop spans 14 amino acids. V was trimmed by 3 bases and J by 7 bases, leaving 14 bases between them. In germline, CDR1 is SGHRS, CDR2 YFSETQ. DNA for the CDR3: TGCGCCAGCAGCTGGACTATCCCCTTGAATGAGCAGTTCTTC. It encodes CASSWTIPLNEQFF. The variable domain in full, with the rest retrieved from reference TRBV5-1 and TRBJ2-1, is KAGVTQTPRYLIKTRGQQVTLSCSPISGHRSVSWYQQTPGQGLQFLFEYFSETQRNKGNFPGRFSGRQFSNSRSEMNVSTLELGDSALYLCASSWTIPLNEQFFGPGTRLTVL.

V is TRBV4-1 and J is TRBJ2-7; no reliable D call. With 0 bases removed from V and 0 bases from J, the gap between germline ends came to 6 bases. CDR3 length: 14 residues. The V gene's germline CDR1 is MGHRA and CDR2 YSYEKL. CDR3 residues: CASSQDTGSYEQYF. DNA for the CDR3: TGCGCCAGCAGCCAAGATACGGGCTCCTACGAGCAGTACTTC.

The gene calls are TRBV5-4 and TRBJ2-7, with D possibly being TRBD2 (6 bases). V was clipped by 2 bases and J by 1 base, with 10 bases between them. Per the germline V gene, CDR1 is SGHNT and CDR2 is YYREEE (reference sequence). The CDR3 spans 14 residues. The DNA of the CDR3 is TGTGCCAGCAGCTTTGTAGGGAGGTCCTACGAGCAGTACTTC. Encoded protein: CASSFVGRSYEQYF.

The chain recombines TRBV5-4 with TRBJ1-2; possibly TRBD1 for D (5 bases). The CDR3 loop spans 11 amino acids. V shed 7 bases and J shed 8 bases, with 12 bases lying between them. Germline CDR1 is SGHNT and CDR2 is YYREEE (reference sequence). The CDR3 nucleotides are TGTGCCAGCTACAACAGGTCGGGCTACACCTTC. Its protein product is CASYNRSGYTF.